Listed below are T cell receptor beta chains from one sample, sequenced in a study of Graves' ophthalmopathy and Graves' hyperthyroidism. TCRdb processed the multiplex PCR reads anew with MiXCR; each CDR3 protein has one entry. The data show 200,000 to 300,000 distinct CDR3 sequences, with about 46% seen just once and around half held by the top ten. The sequencing input was peripheral blood. These receptors came from an adult man with Graves' ophthalmopathy. The CDR3 runs from the conserved cysteine through the conserved F or W. D genes are given only for firm matches. Part of the rows lack a size; the others show once, few, many or a class for expanded clones.

DNA	CDR3	size	V	J	D
TGTGCCAGCAGCGTCACAGTTGGGAACTCACCCCTCCACTTT	CASSVTVGNSPLHF	.	TRBV7-3	TRBJ1-6	.
TGCAGTGCACCCGGGACAGGGACTAATGAAAAACTGTTTTTT	CSAPGTGTNEKLFF	few	TRBV20-1	TRBJ1-4	TRBD1
TGTGCCACCAGTGATCCGGGACAGGGAAACACTGAAGCTTTCTTT	CATSDPGQGNTEAFF	few	TRBV24-1	TRBJ1-1	TRBD1
TGCAGCTCCGACAGCTACTCTGGAAACACCATATATTTT	CSSDSYSGNTIYF	once	TRBV29-1	TRBJ1-3	.
TGTGCCAGCAGACCCGGGACAGGGGGCGTCTACGAGCAGTACTTC	CASRPGTGGVYEQYF	.	TRBV2	TRBJ2-7	TRBD1
TGTGCCTGGAGCGAAGGGGGGACAGGGGCGTTCTCACCCCTCCACTTT	CAWSEGGTGAFSPLHF	.	TRBV30	TRBJ1-6	TRBD1
TGCGCCAGCAGCTTGGCACAGGGGGCGACGCCTTACGAGCAGTACTTC	CASSLAQGATPYEQYF	.	TRBV5-1	TRBJ2-7	TRBD1
TGTGCCAGCAGCCGAGGGGGGCAGGGGACCCAGTACTTC	CASSRGGQGTQYF	.	TRBV7-9	TRBJ2-5	.
TGTGCCACCAGTGATCGCCCCCGGGGGGGTCCCTACAATGAGCAGTTCTTC	CATSDRPRGGPYNEQFF	.	TRBV24-1	TRBJ2-1	TRBD2
TGTGCCATCAGTGAGTCCAGGGGCATCCAGGGGGGGAACGAGCAGTACTTC	CAISESRGIQGGNEQYF	.	TRBV10-3	TRBJ2-7	.
TGTGCCAGCAGCTTTCCGGGGGCTGAAGCTTCCTTT	CASSFPGAEASF	.	TRBV7-9	TRBJ1-1	.